This T cell receptor beta chain was found in a study of blood T cell repertoires in COVID-19. Study details: The United States, Italy and Spain were the sources of the acute and convalescent COVID-19 samples. PBMCs, B-cell-depleted T cells, or T cells were the source of the cDNA or gDNA that made up the material.

V was cut by 3 bases and J by 3 bases, with 8 bases left in between. This CDR3 region has 13 residues. The germline CDR1 and CDR2 sequences are SGDLS and YYNGEE. In the study's own analysis: Estimation of nucleated cell counts was performed using reference gene primer amplification. Data came from immunoSEQ multiplex PCR; TCRdb stores just in-frame clones and leaves some out. The DNA gave D and trimming, while V, J and clone size come from that table. This repertoire shows about 350,000 clones, 80% to 90% found once; its top ten account for about 6%. While infection was still active, Seattle patients were enrolled and then followed longitudinally.

Sequencing was carried out using peripheral blood. The receptor's source is a woman aged 45-59 years with COVID-19, enrolled during active disease. The rearrangement joins TRBV9 to TRBJ2-3; no clear D gene. The CDR3 DNA is TGTGCCAGCAGCGCCCCTACGACAGATACGCAGTATTTT. Translating gives CASSAPTTDTQYF. The full variable domain, rest sourced from reference TRBV9 and TRBJ2-3, is DSGVTQTPKHLITATGQRVTLRCSPRSGDLSVYWYQQSLDQGLQFLIQYYNGEERAKGNILERFSAQQFPDLHSELNLSSLELGDSALYFCASSAPTTDTQYFGPGTRLTVL.